The 25 T cell receptor beta chains below all came from one sample that was sequenced in a study of shared clonotypes between healthy human individuals. Clones were read by immunoSEQ multiplex PCR, and TCRdb kept only the in-frame ones, dropping some. The sample shows some 2,100,000 clones, 85% to 95% of them seen only once. As defined, naive CD8 cells were CD45RO-negative and positively selected for CCR7, with terminally differentiated effector memory CD45RA+ cells excluded. Specimen: naive CD8+ T cells from PBMCs. All receptors derive from a man aged 18 to 29 in good health. Some clones in this sample may be carry-over from other donors' samples.

The CDR3 DNA reads as TGTGCCAGCACTCTCGGGGGAAACACTGAAGCTTTCTTT. It is translated as CASTLGGNTEAFF. The rearrangement uses TRBV25-1 and TRBJ1-1, with TRBD1 as a possible D gene (5 bases). Between the trimmed V and J ends, which lost 7 bases and 2 bases, there was a span of 11 bases. The CDR3 contains 13 residues. CDR1 is MGHDK, CDR2 SYGVNS, per germline.

The chain combines TRBV4-3 with TRBJ2-5; 8 positions agree with TRBD2. The V gene's germline CDR1 is LGHNA and CDR2 YSLEER. Trimming cost V 0 bases and J 6 bases; bases outside gene matches: 9. The CDR3 extends over 16 amino acids. DNA for the CDR3: TGCGCCAGCAGCCAAGAGTTCAGGACTAGCATGCAGACCCAGTACTTC. It encodes CASSQEFRTSMQTQYF.

The sample holds one count of this clone. The chain recombines TRBV7-9 with TRBJ1-2; D gene unclear. This CDR3 is 14 amino acids long. V was pared by 8 bases and J by 5 bases, with 18 bases between. Germline CDR1 is SEHNR and CDR2 is FQNEAQ (reference sequence). The DNA for the CDR3 is TGTGCCAGCCAATCTGTAGGAACCACTTATGGCTACACCTTC. This sequence encodes CASQSVGTTYGYTF.

The gene calls are TRBV9 and TRBJ2-7, with 7 bases matching TRBD2. The CDR3 has 14 amino acids. J was trimmed by 2 bases and V by 1 base; bases with no gene match: 3. Germline-derived CDR1 and CDR2 are SGDLS and YYNGEE. The CDR3 protein is CASSVNGLAYEQYF. DNA of the CDR3: TGTGCCAGCAGCGTAAACGGACTAGCCTACGAGCAGTACTTC.

This chain uses TRBV19 with TRBJ1-2, with 11 bases fitting TRBD1. Losses at the gene ends were 9 bases for V and 6 bases for J; bases not matched to a gene: 6. Germline loops: CDR1 LNHDA, CDR2 SQIVND (reference sequence). The CDR3 is 13 amino acids. This chain's CDR3 is CASTGTGGDGYTF. Here the CDR3 DNA reads TGTGCCAGCACCGGGACAGGGGGGGATGGCTACACCTTC.

This chain joins TRBV27 and TRBJ2-5, with 9 bases lining up with TRBD2. The V gene's germline CDR1 is MNHEY and CDR2 SMNVEV (reference sequence). The CDR3 extends over 16 amino acids. V shed 2 bases, J shed 5 bases, and the junction held 9 bases outside the gene matches. CDR3 sequence (DNA): TGTGCCAGCAGTTTACTTGCGACTAGCGGAGGCGAGACCCAGTACTTC. This encodes CASSLLATSGGETQYF.

As DNA, the CDR3 is TGCGCCAGCAGCCAAGAGCCCAGGGGCAATGGCTACACCTTC. Translated, it gives CASSQEPRGNGYTF. The chain recombines TRBV4-1 with TRBJ1-2; tentative D call: TRBD1 (6 bases). The germline V gene has CDR1 MGHRA and CDR2 YSYEKL. Trimming took 0 bases from V and 6 from J, leaving 11 bases between them. This CDR3 comprises 14 residues.

The CDR3 coding sequence is TGTGCCAGCAGCGCCGGGAGCCCCTACGAGCAGTACTTC. Amino acids: CASSAGSPYEQYF. The chain employs TRBV6-5 and TRBJ2-7; a possible D gene is TRBD2 (6 bases). The CDR3 is made up of 13 amino acids. In germline, CDR1 is MNHEY, CDR2 SVGAGI. The V and J ends lost 6 bases and 2 bases respectively, with 11 bases between them.

The chain employs TRBV29-1 and TRBJ1-2; D unresolved. V was clipped by 3 bases and J by 8 bases, with 13 bases between them. Germline values: CDR1 SQVTM, CDR2 ANQGSEA. There are 12 residues in the CDR3. The CDR3 region has the DNA TGCAGCGTTGAGAGGGCCGGGGAAGGCTACACCTTC. It encodes CSVERAGEGYTF.

This chain connects TRBV4-1 to TRBJ2-7; D unclear. This CDR3 is 15 amino acids long. V dropped 1 base and J dropped 1 base, with 11 bases sitting between them. Germline V lookup: CDR1 MGHRA, CDR2 YSYEKL. The CDR3 coding sequence is TGCGCCAGCAGCCAAGTCCCGGGCCCATCCTACGAGCAGTACTTC. The encoded protein is CASSQVPGPSYEQYF.

CDR3 in DNA: TGCGCCAGCAGCGGAAACAGGGGGGTGAATGAAAAACTGTTTTTT. It specifies CASSGNRGVNEKLFF. This chain connects TRBV5-1 to TRBJ1-4; 8 bases align to TRBD1. V was clipped by 4 bases and J by 5 bases; unmatched bases: 7. The V gene's germline CDR1 is SGHRS and CDR2 YFSETQ. This CDR3 region has 15 residues.

V gene TRBV11-1 combines with J gene TRBJ2-1; TRBD2 aligns across 7 bases. The CDR3 has 15 residues. Trimming removed 3 bases from V and 3 bases from J; junction bases left unmatched: 5. Germline CDR1 and CDR2: SGHAT and FQDESV (reference sequence). DNA of the CDR3: TGTGCCAGCAGCTTCGGAGCGGGGATCTACAATGAGCAGTTCTTC. Residues: CASSFGAGIYNEQFF.

The V call is TRBV4-1, the J call TRBJ2-7; 12 nucleotides match TRBD2. The germline V gene encodes CDR1 MGHRA and CDR2 YSYEKL. J lost 4 bases, V lost 4 bases, and 11 bases had no gene match. CDR3 length equals 17 residues. This CDR3 is CASSRRLAGEGEYEQYF. CDR3 coding DNA: TGCGCCAGCAGCCGAAGACTAGCGGGAGAAGGGGAATACGAGCAGTACTTC.

This clone was detected once. CDR3 in DNA: TGTGCCAGCAGTTGGTTCAGGACGTTAGCGGTTGGTAACGAGCAGTACTTC. Protein product: CASSWFRTLAVGNEQYF. The chain couples TRBV28 to TRBJ2-7, with D tentatively TRBD2 (6 bases). Trimming stripped 4 bases from V and 5 bases from J, with 24 bases between. Germline V gene data show CDR1 as MDHEN and CDR2 as SYDVKM. There are 17 residues in the CDR3.

This chain joins TRBV9 and TRBJ2-1; TRBD1 is a possible D gene (6 bases). The germline V gene has CDR1 SGDLS and CDR2 YYNGEE. The germline V and J ends were trimmed by 0 bases and 5 bases, with 15 bases remaining between them. The CDR3 runs to 16 residues. As DNA, the CDR3 is TGTGCCAGCAGCGTAGCTGGAGGTTCAGGGGACAATGAGCAGTTCTTC. It translates to CASSVAGGSGDNEQFF.

This chain's CDR3 is CASSPTGVIGATNEKLFF. The CDR3 DNA reads as TGTGCCAGCAGTCCCACAGGGGTTATTGGTGCAACTAATGAAAAACTGTTTTTT. V gene TRBV28 combines with J gene TRBJ1-4, with 7 positions matching TRBD1. The CDR3 consists of 18 residues. V shed 5 bases and J 0 bases; nucleotides not matched to a gene: 12. Per the germline V gene, CDR1 is MDHEN and CDR2 is SYDVKM.

The chain has TRBV7-9 and TRBJ2-7; 9 bases line up with TRBD2. The CDR3 has 15 amino acids. The V and J ends lost 6 bases and 3 bases, in that order; junction bases with no gene match: 9. CDR1 is SEHNR, CDR2 FQNEAQ, per germline (reference sequence). The chain's CDR3 is CASSHGLANNYEQYF. The CDR3 DNA follows: TGTGCCAGCAGTCACGGACTAGCGAATAACTACGAGCAGTACTTC.

The chain has TRBV9 and TRBJ1-3; D unresolved. Trimming shortened V by 7 bases and J by 1 base, and 12 bases separated the two germline ends. Germline V gene data show CDR1 as SGDLS and CDR2 as YYNGEE. The CDR3 totals 14 residues. The CDR3 spells CASEPPNSGNTIYF. Here the CDR3 DNA reads TGTGCCAGCGAACCCCCGAATTCTGGAAACACCATATATTTT.

This chain joins TRBV29-1 and TRBJ2-1; perhaps TRBD2 as D (6 bases). From germline, CDR1 is SQVTM and CDR2 ANQGSEA. The CDR3 contains 14 residues. V was trimmed by 4 bases and J by 5 bases, leaving 15 bases between them. CDR3 sequence: CSVVGGRVNNEQFF. The DNA of the CDR3 is TGCAGCGTTGTTGGGGGGAGAGTTAACAATGAGCAGTTCTTC.

The chain couples TRBV10-1 to TRBJ2-3; D is unresolved. Trimming took 0 bases from V and 5 from J, leaving 15 bases between them. Germline CDR1 and CDR2: WNHNN and SYGVQD (reference sequence). The CDR3 extends over 16 amino acids. The chain's CDR3 is CASSESLTSTGDTQYF. CDR3 bases: TGCGCCAGCAGTGAGTCTCTGACATCTACGGGAGATACGCAGTATTTT.

Turning to this clone: This CDR3 is also generated by other DNA sequences in the sample. The V call is TRBV27, the J call TRBJ2-7, with D perhaps TRBD2 (5 bases). The length of the CDR3 is 14 residues. Per the germline V gene, CDR1 is MNHEY and CDR2 is SMNVEV (reference sequence). V was shortened by 5 bases and J by 0 bases, with 11 bases between the two germline ends. CDR3 in amino acids: CASSPRGRSYEQYF. CDR3 in DNA: TGTGCCAGCAGTCCGAGAGGGCGCTCCTACGAGCAGTACTTC.

This chain links TRBV27 with TRBJ1-2, with unresolved D. The germline CDR1 and CDR2 sequences are MNHEY and SMNVEV (reference sequence). Deletions cut 7 bases from V and 4 bases from J, with 13 bases between. The CDR3 runs 13 residues. CDR3 sequence (DNA): TGTGCCAGCAAGGCCAACGAAATCTATGGCTACACCTTC. This sequence encodes CASKANEIYGYTF.

Points on this clone: At the DNA level, this CDR3 is encoded by other sequences in the same sample as well. The V call is TRBV5-1, the J call TRBJ2-7; D uncertain. The germline CDR1 and CDR2 sequences are SGHRS and YFSETQ. V was cut by 0 bases and J by 3 bases, with 7 bases left in between. The CDR3 covers 13 residues. The DNA for the CDR3 is TGCGCCAGCAGCTTGGGACAATTCTACGAGCAGTACTTC. This gives the protein CASSLGQFYEQYF.

The chain links TRBV10-3 to TRBJ2-5, with D uncertain. Between the trimmed V and J ends, which lost 3 bases and 2 bases, there was a span of 7 bases. Germline CDR1 reads ENHRY; CDR2 reads SYGVKD. The CDR3 is 13 residues long. The CDR3, as DNA: TGTGCCATCAGTGAAAGGTGGCAAGAGACCCAGTACTTC. It specifies CAISERWQETQYF.

Only one count was recorded for this clone. V usage is TRBV5-1 and J usage is TRBJ2-1; D not resolved. Trimming cost V 3 bases and J 6 bases, with 13 bases left between them. The CDR3 sequence is 14 residues long. The germline V gene has CDR1 SGHRS and CDR2 YFSETQ. The CDR3, as DNA: TGCGCCAGCAGCTCGCTGTCAAGAGGCAATGAGCAGTTCTTC. Its translation: CASSSLSRGNEQFF.